What follows are 18 T cell receptor beta chains derived from one specimen sequenced in a study of T cells in Graves' hyperthyroidism and ophthalmopathy. TCR beta CDR3 regions were amplified from RNA. RT-PCR in the first round (using the HTBI primer set) targeted the TCR CDR3. In TCRdb, the multiplex PCR reads were re-called with MiXCR into one record per CDR3 protein. The sample carries some 250,000 distinct CDR3 sequences, approximately 15% recorded once. What was sequenced was blood. Receptors were obtained from a woman aged 40 to 49 with Graves' hyperthyroidism that later progressed to Graves' ophthalmopathy.

With respect to this clonotype: A much larger clone differs by one base, so this may be a read error. V and J are TRBV27 and TRBJ2-1; D remains ambiguous. Per germline, CDR1 MNHEY and CDR2 SMNVEV (reference sequence). V gave up 7 bases and J gave up 5 bases, with 18 bases separating them. The CDR3 has 15 residues. The CDR3 is CASNQSPSGDNEQFF. The DNA of the CDR3 is TGTGCCAGCAATCAAAGTCCCTCCGGAGACAATGAGCAGTTCTTC.

The chain combines TRBV29-1 with TRBJ2-1; 8 bases align to TRBD1. V shed 1 base, J shed 12 bases, and the junction held 8 bases outside the gene matches. Germline lookup yields CDR1 SQVTM and CDR2 ANQGSEA. The length of the CDR3 is 13 residues. CDR3 sequence: CSVEGGTGYGQFF. DNA for the CDR3: TGCAGCGTTGAAGGTGGGACAGGTTATGGGCAGTTCTTC.

This clonotype was counted at least ten times. The CDR3 DNA is TGTGCCAGCAGCCAATCGGCTCGATTCCAGTTCTTC. Translated: CASSQSARFQFF. This chain connects TRBV3-1 to TRBJ2-1; D remains unclear. The CDR3 sequence is 12 residues long. Germline V gene data show CDR1 as LGHDT and CDR2 as YNNKEL (reference sequence). The V end lost 2 bases, the J end lost 13 bases, and 12 bases lay between the germline ends.

This clonotype was detected ten times or more. The V call is TRBV19, the J call TRBJ2-1; 9 bases map to TRBD2. Losses at the gene ends were 5 bases for V and 4 bases for J; bases not matched to a gene: 9. Germline V gene lookup returns CDR1 LNHDA and CDR2 SQIVND (reference sequence). The CDR3 extends over 16 amino acids. This chain's CDR3 is CASSGSGRLVYNEQFF. The CDR3 bases are TGTGCCAGTAGTGGAAGCGGGAGGCTTGTTTACAATGAGCAGTTCTTC.

This clonotype was found many times. The chain is built from TRBV5-5 and TRBJ2-1, with 8 nucleotides matching TRBD2. Germline loops: CDR1 SGHKS, CDR2 YYEKEE (reference sequence). The V gene end was trimmed by 2 bases and the J gene end by 1 base; junction bases not matched to a gene: 14. The CDR3 totals 19 residues. CDR3 sequence (DNA): TGTGCCAGCAGCTTAACTAGCGGACCTCAAATTTTTTCCTACAATGAGCAGTTCTTC. Translating it yields CASSLTSGPQIFSYNEQFF. The full variable domain, in which reference TRBV5-5 and TRBJ2-1 provide the parts outside the CDR3, is DAGVTQSPTHLIKTRGQQVTLRCSPISGHKSVSWYQQVLGQGPQFIFQYYEKEERGRGNFPDRFSARQFPNYSSELNVNALLLGDSALYLCASSLTSGPQIFSYNEQFFGPGTRLTVL.

Note on this clonotype: This may be a read error, as it is one base from a much larger clone. The rearrangement joins TRBV12-3 or TRBV12-4 to TRBJ2-2, with D possibly matching TRBD2 (5 bases). CDR3 size: 13 residues. CDR3 sequence (DNA): TGTGCCAGCAGTTTTGGGGTACCCGGGGAGATGTTTTTT. This sequence encodes CASSFGVPGEMFF.

In this sample, this clonotype turned up many times. The V call is TRBV28, the J call TRBJ1-5, with a possible D match to TRBD1 (6 bases). Trimming pared 4 bases from V and 2 bases from J, leaving 12 bases between. This CDR3 region has 15 residues. Germline loops: CDR1 MDHEN, CDR2 SYDVKM. CDR3: CASSWSWTGNQPQHF. CDR3 DNA: TGTGCCAGCAGTTGGTCTTGGACAGGCAATCAGCCCCAGCATTTT.

This clonotype has a count of ten or more. The chain joins TRBV20-1 to TRBJ2-5; D uncertain. V was clipped by 2 bases and J by 1 base, with 8 bases between them. The germline V gene has CDR1 DFQATT and CDR2 SNEGSKA (reference sequence). The CDR3 extends over 13 amino acids. DNA for the CDR3: TGCAGTGCTAGATGGTGGAGCCAAGAGACCCAGTACTTC. Amino acids: CSARWWSQETQYF.

This clonotype occurred many times. The CDR3 sequence is CASSLSRGRITGELFF. CDR3 DNA sequence: TGTGCCAGCAGTTTATCACGGGGACGTATCACCGGGGAGCTGTTTTTT. The V call is TRBV28, the J call TRBJ2-2; tentatively, D is TRBD1 or TRBD2 (5 bases each). From germline, CDR1 is MDHEN and CDR2 SYDVKM. V lost 1 base and J 4 bases, leaving 13 bases between the germline ends. The CDR3 spans 16 residues.

This clonotype occurred a few times. A much larger clone sits a single nucleotide away, making a read error possible. This chain joins TRBV6-5 and TRBJ2-3; D is unclear. The CDR3 length is 15 residues. Germline CDR1 is MNHEY and CDR2 is SVGAGI. CDR3 loop: CTSSYAVQGTDTQYF. Here the CDR3 DNA reads TGTACCAGCAGTTACGCCGTACAAGGCACAGATACGCAGTATTTT.

This clonotype was seen repeatedly, ten times or more. The chain is built from TRBV15 and TRBJ1-4; D possibly corresponds to TRBD1 (6 bases). V was clipped by 0 bases and J by 4 bases, with 15 bases between them. This CDR3 has 17 amino acids. In germline, CDR1 is LNHNV, CDR2 YYDKDF (reference sequence). The DNA of the CDR3 is TGTGCCACCAGCAGAGATCAGCTGGGGACATATAATGAAAAACTGTTTTTT. As protein: CATSRDQLGTYNEKLFF.

The chain combines TRBV4-1 with TRBJ2-1; 9 positions match TRBD1. Per germline, CDR1 MGHRA and CDR2 YSYEKL. This CDR3 has 14 amino acids. The trim removed 3 bases at V and 6 bases at J, leaving 3 bases unmatched. Written as DNA, the CDR3 is TGCGCCAGCAGCCACCGGACAGGGGTCAATGAGCAGTTCTTC. It encodes CASSHRTGVNEQFF.

The chain employs TRBV6-1 and TRBJ1-2; D not certain. V lost 6 bases and J lost 4, with 12 bases in between. The germline V gene encodes CDR1 MNHNS and CDR2 SASEGT. The CDR3 length is 13 residues. The CDR3 here is CASSLAPAYGYTF. The DNA of the CDR3 is TGTGCCAGCAGCCTGGCTCCGGCCTATGGCTACACCTTC.

The sample holds a few counts of this clonotype. CDR3 in amino acids: CASSPDMTETYYGYTF. For the CDR3, the DNA is TGTGCCAGCTCCCCAGATATGACAGAAACTTACTATGGCTACACCTTC. The rearrangement links TRBV18 to TRBJ1-2, with D tentatively TRBD1 (5 bases). V was pared by 6 bases and J by 3 bases, with 20 bases between. Germline V gives CDR1 KGHSH, CDR2 LQKENI. CDR3 length equals 16 residues.

Ten or more counts support this clonotype. This chain links TRBV12-3 or TRBV12-4 with TRBJ2-3, with TRBD2 identical over 9 bases. Germline trimming cut 3 bases from V and 8 bases from J; bases unmatched to any gene: 6. The CDR3 is 14 residues long. This chain's CDR3 is CASSFVAGEGTQYF. The CDR3 DNA reads as TGTGCCAGCAGTTTTGTAGCGGGAGAGGGTACGCAGTATTTT.

This clonotype appeared once. The chain carries TRBV12-3 or TRBV12-4 and TRBJ2-7; the match to TRBD1 covers 12 bases. Unmatched junction bases numbered 10, after V lost 5 bases and J lost 5 bases. CDR3 size: 16 residues. CDR3 bases: TGTGCCAGCAGTCCCGGGTGGGGGACAGGGGGCCACGAGCAGTACTTC. Protein: CASSPGWGTGGHEQYF.

This clonotype appeared many times. The chain has TRBV11-2 and TRBJ1-4, with D perhaps matching TRBD1 (6 bases). Germline V gene sequence: CDR1 SGHAT, CDR2 FQNNGV. V lost 3 bases to trimming and J lost 8 bases, with 16 bases between them. This CDR3 has 15 residues. The CDR3, as DNA: TGTGCCAGCAGCTTCGGCTCAGGGGTGACGGAAAAACTGTTTTTT. Its protein product is CASSFGSGVTEKLFF.

This clonotype was counted between two and nine times. The chain has TRBV7-9 and TRBJ1-1, with 7 positions matching TRBD1. Germline CDR1 reads SEHNR; CDR2 reads FQNEAQ (reference sequence). Trimming cost V 5 bases and J 4 bases; bases outside gene matches: 4. The CDR3 is 13 amino acids. CDR3 sequence reads: CASSRPGGTEAFF. CDR3 nucleotide sequence: TGTGCCAGCAGCAGGCCAGGGGGCACTGAAGCTTTCTTT.